Sequencing of this TCR beta chain was carried out in a study of cytomegalovirus exposure and HLA in healthy donors. Germline values: CDR1 LNHDA, CDR2 SQIVND (reference sequence). V gave up 6 bases and J gave up 8 bases; unmatched junction bases: 14. CDR3 size: 17 residues. With 60 Vbeta and 13 Jbeta primers, the PCR was carried out. The repertoire was sequenced with immunoSEQ multiplex PCR; TCRdb's copy has only in-frame clones and lacks some. The data hold 140,000 or so clones, with around three quarters observed a single time. The sequenced material came from PBMCs. The chain couples TRBV19 to TRBJ2-1, with 12 bases that match TRBD2. The receptor comes from a middle-aged woman in good health and CMV-seronegative. For the CDR3, the DNA is TGTGCCAGTAGCGAAACCGGACTAGCGGGGTACCTCTATGAGCAGTTCTTC. It translates to CASSETGLAGYLYEQFF.